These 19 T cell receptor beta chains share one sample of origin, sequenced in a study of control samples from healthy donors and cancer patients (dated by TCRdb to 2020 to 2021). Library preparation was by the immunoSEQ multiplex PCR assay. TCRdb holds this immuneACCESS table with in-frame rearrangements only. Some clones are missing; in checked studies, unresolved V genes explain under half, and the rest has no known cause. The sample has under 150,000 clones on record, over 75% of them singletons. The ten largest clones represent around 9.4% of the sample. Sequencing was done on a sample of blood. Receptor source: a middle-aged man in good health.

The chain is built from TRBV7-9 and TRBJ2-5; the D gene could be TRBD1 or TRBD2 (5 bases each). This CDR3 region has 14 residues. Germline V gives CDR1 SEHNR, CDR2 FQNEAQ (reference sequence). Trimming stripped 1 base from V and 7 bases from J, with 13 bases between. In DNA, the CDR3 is TGTGCCAGCAGCTTAGGGGACGCTCCAGGGACCCAGTACTTC. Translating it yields CASSLGDAPGTQYF.

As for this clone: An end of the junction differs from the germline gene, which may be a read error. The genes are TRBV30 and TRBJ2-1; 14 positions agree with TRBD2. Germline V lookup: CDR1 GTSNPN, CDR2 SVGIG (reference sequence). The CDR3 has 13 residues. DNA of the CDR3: TGTGCCTGTATCTCCGGGACTAGCGGGGGTACCCTCTTC. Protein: CACISGTSGGTLF.

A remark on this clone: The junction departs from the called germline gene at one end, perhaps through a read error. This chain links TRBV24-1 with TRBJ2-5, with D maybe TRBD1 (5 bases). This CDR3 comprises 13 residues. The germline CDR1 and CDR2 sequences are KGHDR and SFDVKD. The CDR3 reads CATSDFGHQTQHF. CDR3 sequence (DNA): TGTGCCACCAGTGATTTCGGACACCAGACCCAGCACTTC.

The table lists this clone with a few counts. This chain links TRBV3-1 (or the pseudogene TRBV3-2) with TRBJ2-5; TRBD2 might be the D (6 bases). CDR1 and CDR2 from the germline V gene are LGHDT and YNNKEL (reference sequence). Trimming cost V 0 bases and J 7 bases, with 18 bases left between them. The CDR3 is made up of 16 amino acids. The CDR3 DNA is TGTGCCAGCAGCCAAGAGGAAGGTAAGACTAGAAGGACCCAGTACTTC. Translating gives CASSQEEGKTRRTQYF.

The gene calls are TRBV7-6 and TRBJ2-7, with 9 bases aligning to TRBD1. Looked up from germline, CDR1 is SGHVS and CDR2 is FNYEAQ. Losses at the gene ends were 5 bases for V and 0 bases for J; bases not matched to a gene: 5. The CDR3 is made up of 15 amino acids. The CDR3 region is CASSEGQGVSYEQYF. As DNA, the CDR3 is TGTGCCAGCAGCGAGGGACAGGGAGTCTCCTACGAGCAGTACTTC.

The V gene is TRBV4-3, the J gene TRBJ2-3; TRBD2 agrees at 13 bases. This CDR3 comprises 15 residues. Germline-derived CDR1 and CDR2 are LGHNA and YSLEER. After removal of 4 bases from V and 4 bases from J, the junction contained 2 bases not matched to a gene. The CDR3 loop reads CASSRGLAGADTQYF. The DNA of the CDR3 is TGCGCCAGCAGCCGCGGACTAGCGGGGGCAGATACGCAGTATTTT.

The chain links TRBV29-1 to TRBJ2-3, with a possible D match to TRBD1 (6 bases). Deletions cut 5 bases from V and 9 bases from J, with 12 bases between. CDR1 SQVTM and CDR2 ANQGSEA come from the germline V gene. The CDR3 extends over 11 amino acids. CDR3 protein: CSVHTGFTQYF. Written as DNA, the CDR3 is TGCAGCGTTCACACAGGGTTCACGCAGTATTTT.

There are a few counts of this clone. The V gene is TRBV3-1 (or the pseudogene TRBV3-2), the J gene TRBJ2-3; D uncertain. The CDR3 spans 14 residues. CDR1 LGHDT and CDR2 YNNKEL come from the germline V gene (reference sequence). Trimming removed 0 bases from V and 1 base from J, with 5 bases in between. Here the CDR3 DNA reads TGTGCCAGCAGCCAAGATCAGGGCACAGATACGCAGTATTTT. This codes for CASSQDQGTDTQYF.

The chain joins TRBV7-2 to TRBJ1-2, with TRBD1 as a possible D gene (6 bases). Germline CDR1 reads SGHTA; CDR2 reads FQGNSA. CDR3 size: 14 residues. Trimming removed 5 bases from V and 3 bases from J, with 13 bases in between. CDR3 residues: CASSQYRADYGYTF. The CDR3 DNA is TGTGCCAGCAGCCAATACAGGGCTGACTATGGCTACACCTTC.

The CDR3 DNA reads TGTGCCAGCAGCTTGAGCGGGCCAACCTACGAGCAGTACTTC. Encoded protein: CASSLSGPTYEQYF. The rearrangement links TRBV7-2 to TRBJ2-7; tentatively, D is TRBD2 (6 bases). CDR3 size: 14 residues. The germline gives CDR1 SGHTA, CDR2 FQGNSA. Trimming removed 3 bases from V and 2 bases from J, with 11 bases in between.

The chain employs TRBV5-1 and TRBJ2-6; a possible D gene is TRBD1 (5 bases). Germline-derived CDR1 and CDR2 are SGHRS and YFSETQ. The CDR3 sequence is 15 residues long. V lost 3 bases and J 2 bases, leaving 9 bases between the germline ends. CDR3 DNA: TGCGCCAGCAGCTCTATCAGGGCTGGGGCCAACGTCCTGACTTTC. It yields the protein CASSSIRAGANVLTF.

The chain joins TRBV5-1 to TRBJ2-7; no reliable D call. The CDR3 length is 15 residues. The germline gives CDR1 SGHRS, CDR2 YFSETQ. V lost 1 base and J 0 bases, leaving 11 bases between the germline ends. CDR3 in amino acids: CASSLSGQLSYEQYF. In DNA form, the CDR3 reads TGCGCCAGCAGCTTGTCGGGTCAACTCTCCTACGAGCAGTACTTC.

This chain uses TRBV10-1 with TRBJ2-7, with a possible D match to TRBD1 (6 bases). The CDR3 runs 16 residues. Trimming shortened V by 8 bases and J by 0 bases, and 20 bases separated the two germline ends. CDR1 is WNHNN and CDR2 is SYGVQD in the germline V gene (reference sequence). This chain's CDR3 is CASCRTDSTHSYEQYF. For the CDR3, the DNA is TGCGCCAGCTGCCGGACAGATTCGACCCACTCCTACGAGCAGTACTTC.

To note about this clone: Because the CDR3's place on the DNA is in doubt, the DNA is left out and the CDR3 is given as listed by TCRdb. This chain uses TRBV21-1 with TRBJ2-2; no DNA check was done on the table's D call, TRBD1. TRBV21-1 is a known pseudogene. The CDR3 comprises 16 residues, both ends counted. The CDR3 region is CASSKFGTGSTGELFF.

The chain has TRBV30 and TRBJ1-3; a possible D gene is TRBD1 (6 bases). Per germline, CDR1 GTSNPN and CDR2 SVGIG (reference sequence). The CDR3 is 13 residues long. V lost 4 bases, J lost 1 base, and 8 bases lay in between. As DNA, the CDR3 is TGTGCCTGGACTACAGGGTCTGGAAACACCATATATTTT. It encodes CAWTTGSGNTIYF.

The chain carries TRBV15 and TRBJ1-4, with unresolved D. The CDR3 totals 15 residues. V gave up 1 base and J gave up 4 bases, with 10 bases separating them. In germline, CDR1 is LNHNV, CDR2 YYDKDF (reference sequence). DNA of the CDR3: TGTGCCACCAGCAGAGTGACTGACTATAATGAAAAACTGTTTTTT. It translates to CATSRVTDYNEKLFF.

CDR3 coding DNA: TGTGCCAGCTCACCGAGGGGGGGGCCCACAGATACGCAGTATTTT. It codes for CASSPRGGPTDTQYF. The rearrangement links TRBV18 to TRBJ2-3; D is possibly TRBD2 (7 bases). Germline CDR1 KGHSH, CDR2 LQKENI. The CDR3 consists of 15 residues. Between the trimmed V and J ends, which lost 3 bases and 2 bases, there was a span of 12 bases.

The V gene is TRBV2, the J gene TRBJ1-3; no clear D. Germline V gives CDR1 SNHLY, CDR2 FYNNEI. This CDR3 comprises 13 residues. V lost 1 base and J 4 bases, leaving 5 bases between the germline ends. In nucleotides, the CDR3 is TGTGCCAGCAGTGAAGGGCGCGGAAACACCATATATTTT. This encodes CASSEGRGNTIYF.

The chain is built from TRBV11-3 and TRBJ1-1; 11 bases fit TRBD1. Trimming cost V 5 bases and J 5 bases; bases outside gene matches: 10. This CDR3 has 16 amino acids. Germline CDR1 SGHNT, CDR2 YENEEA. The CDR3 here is CASSQPGQGGRTEAFF. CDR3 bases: TGTGCCAGCAGCCAACCGGGACAGGGGGGGAGGACTGAAGCTTTCTTT. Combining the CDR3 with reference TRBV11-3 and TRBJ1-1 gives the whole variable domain EAGVVQSPRYKIIEKKQPVAFWCNPISGHNTLYWYLQNLGQGPELLIRYENEEAVDDSQLPKDRFSAERLKGVDSTLKIQPAELGDSAVYLCASSQPGQGGRTEAFFGQGTRLTVV.